This T cell receptor beta chain is from a study of TIL therapy for anti-PD-1-resistant metastatic lung cancer. Noted time point: pre-treatment sample, taken before nivolumab and TIL therapy. Most excised metastases sampled were pleural nodules or supraclavicular lymph nodes. Findings and limits, study-wide: Many TIL product clones were absent from baseline tumor, suggesting clonal contraction.

About this clone: What it binds is not known.

Germline V lookup: CDR1 SNHLY, CDR2 FYNNEI. The CDR3 loop spans 14 amino acids. After removal of 7 bases from V and 2 bases from J, the junction contained 7 bases not matched to a gene. The immunoSEQ assay was v3. TCRdb's table, derived via immunoSEQ multiplex PCR, lists solely in-frame clones and lacks some. Of 20,000 to 30,000 clones listed, around 77% are singletons. Sequenced material: tumor tissue, taken at baseline. The TCR sequence derives from a person aged 25 to 80 with non-small cell lung cancer. V gene TRBV2 combines with J gene TRBJ1-1; 7 bases are a match to TRBD1. The CDR3 loop reads CASIGDRVNTEAFF. CDR3 nucleotides: TGTGCCAGCATAGGAGACAGGGTTAACACTGAAGCTTTCTTT.